The clone carrying this T cell receptor (beta chain) was seen a handful of times. What it binds is unknown. After removal of 4 bases from V and 5 bases from J, the junction contained 9 bases not matched to a gene. The CDR3 spans 15 residues. Germline V gene sequence: CDR1 LNHDA, CDR2 SQIVND (reference sequence). This entry belongs to a study of T cell repertoires in cytomegalovirus infection. About the research overall: Indications came from public TCR beta signatures; they pointed to CMV infection and to a matching HLA type.

Overall study results and limits: Clonotypes of TCR beta that were HLA-C-restricted and CMV-specific dominated the ex vivo response.

TCRdb passed the reads through MiXCR, listing each CDR3 protein once. In the table there are over 450,000 distinct CDR3 sequences, approximately 11% of which are singletons. V and J are TRBV19 and TRBJ2-7; 9 nucleotides align to TRBD1. The source of this sequence is a human donor in good health (CMV status not recorded). Some clones in this sample may be carry-over from other donors' samples. Sequenced material: PBMCs. CDR3 protein: CASSTLGTGNHEQYF. In nucleotides, the CDR3 is TGTGCCAGTAGTACCCTGGGGACAGGGAACCACGAGCAGTACTTC.